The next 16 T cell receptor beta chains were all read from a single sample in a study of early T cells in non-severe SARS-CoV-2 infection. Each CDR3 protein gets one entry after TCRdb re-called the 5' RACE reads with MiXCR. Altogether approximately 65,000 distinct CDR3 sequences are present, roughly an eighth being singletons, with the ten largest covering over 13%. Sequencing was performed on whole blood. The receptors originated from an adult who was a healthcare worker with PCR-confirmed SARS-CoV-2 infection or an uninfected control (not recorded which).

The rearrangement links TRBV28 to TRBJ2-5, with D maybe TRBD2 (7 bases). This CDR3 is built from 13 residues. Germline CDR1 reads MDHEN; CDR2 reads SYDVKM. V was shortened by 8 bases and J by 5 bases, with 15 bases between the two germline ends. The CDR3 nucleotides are TGTGCCAGCCCTTTGGGGGGGCGGGAGACCCAGTACTTC. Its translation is CASPLGGRETQYF.

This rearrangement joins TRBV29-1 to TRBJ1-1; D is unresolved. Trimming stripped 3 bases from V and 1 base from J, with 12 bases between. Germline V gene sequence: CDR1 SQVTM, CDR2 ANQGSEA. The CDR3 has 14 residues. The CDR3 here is CSVETRVANTEAFF. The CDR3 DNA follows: TGCAGCGTTGAGACAAGGGTGGCGAACACTGAAGCTTTCTTT. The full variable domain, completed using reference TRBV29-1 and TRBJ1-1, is SAVISQKPSRDICQRGTSLTIQCQVDSQVTMMFWYRQQPGQSLTLIATANQGSEATYESGFVIDKFPISRPNLTFSTLTVSNMSPEDSSIYLCSVETRVANTEAFFGQGTRLTVV.

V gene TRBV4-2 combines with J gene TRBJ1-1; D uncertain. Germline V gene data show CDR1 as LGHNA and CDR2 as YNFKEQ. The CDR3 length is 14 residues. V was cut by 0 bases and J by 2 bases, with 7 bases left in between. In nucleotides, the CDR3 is TGTGCCAGCAGCCAAGACGGTCCAAACACTGAAGCTTTCTTT. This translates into CASSQDGPNTEAFF.

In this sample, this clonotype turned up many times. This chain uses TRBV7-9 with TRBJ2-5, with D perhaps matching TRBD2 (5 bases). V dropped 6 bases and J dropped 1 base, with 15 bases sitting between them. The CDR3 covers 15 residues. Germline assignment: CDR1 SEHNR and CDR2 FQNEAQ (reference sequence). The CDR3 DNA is TGTGCCAGCAGTCACAGCCGGGGTCTCCAAGAGACCCAGTACTTC. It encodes CASSHSRGLQETQYF.

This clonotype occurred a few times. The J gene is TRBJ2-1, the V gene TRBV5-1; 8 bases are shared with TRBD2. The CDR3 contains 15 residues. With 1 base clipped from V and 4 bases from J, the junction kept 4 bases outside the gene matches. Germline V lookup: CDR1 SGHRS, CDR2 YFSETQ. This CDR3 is CASSLRSGGYNEQFF. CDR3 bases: TGCGCCAGCAGCTTGAGGTCGGGAGGGTACAATGAGCAGTTCTTC.

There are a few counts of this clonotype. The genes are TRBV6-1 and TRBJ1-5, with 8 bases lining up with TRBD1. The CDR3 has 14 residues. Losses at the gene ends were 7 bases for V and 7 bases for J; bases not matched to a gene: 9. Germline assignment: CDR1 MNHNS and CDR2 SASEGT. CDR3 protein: CASTLTGAYQPQHF. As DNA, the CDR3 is TGTGCCAGCACCTTGACAGGGGCATACCAGCCCCAGCATTTT.

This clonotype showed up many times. CDR3 amino acids: CSAGGEEETQYF. The CDR3 DNA reads TGCAGCGCAGGGGGGGAGGAAGAGACCCAGTACTTC. This chain links TRBV20-1 with TRBJ2-5; either TRBD1 or TRBD2 may fit D (7 bases each). The length of the CDR3 is 12 residues. In germline, CDR1 is DFQATT, CDR2 SNEGSKA (reference sequence).

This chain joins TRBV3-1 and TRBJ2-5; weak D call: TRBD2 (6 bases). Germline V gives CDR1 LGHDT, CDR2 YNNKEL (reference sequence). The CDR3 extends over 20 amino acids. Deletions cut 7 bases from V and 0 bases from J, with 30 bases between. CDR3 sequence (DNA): TGTGCCAGCAAAACAGGCGTGGGTAGCGGAAACTCCCCTTACCAAGAGACCCAGTACTTC. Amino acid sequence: CASKTGVGSGNSPYQETQYF.

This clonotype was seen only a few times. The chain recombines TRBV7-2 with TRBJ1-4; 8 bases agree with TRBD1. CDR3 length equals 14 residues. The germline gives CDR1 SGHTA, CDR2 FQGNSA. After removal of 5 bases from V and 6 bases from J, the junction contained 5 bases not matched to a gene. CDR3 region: CASSVQGVYEKLFF. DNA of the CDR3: TGTGCCAGCAGCGTACAGGGGGTATATGAAAAACTGTTTTTT.

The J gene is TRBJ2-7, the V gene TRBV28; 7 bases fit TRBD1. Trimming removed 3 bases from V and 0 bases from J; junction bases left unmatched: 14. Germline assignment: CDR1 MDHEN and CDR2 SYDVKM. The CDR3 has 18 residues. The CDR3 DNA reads TGTGCCAGCAGTTTCATGACAGGGAGAGTCTCTAACTCCTACGAGCAGTACTTC. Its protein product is CASSFMTGRVSNSYEQYF.

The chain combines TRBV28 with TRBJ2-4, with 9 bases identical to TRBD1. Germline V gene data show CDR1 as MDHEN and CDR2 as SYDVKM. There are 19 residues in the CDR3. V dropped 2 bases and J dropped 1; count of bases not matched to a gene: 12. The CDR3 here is CASSLGWDRVRIAKNIQYF. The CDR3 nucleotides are TGTGCCAGCAGTTTAGGTTGGGACAGGGTCCGGATTGCCAAAAACATTCAGTACTTC.

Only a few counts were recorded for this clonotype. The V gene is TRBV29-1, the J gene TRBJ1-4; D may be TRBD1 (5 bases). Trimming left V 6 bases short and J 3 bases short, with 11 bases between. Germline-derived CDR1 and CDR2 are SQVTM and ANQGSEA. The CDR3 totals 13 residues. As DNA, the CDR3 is TGCAGCGTCGATACGGGGGCTAATGAAAAACTGTTTTTT. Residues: CSVDTGANEKLFF.

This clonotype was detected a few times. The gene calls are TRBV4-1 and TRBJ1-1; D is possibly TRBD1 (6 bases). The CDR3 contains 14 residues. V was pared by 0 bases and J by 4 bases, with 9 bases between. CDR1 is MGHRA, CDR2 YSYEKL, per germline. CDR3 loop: CASSQDRGLTEAFF. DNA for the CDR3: TGCGCCAGCAGCCAAGATCGGGGGCTCACTGAAGCTTTCTTT.

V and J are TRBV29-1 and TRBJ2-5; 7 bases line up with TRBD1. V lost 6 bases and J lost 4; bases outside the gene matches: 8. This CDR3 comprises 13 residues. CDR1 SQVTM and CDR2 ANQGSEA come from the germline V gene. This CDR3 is CSVGTGVIETQYF. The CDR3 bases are TGCAGCGTGGGAACAGGGGTCATAGAGACCCAGTACTTC. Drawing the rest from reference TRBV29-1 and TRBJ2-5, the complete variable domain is SAVISQKPSRDICQRGTSLTIQCQVDSQVTMMFWYRQQPGQSLTLIATANQGSEATYESGFVIDKFPISRPNLTFSTLTVSNMSPEDSSIYLCSVGTGVIETQYFGPGTRLLVL.

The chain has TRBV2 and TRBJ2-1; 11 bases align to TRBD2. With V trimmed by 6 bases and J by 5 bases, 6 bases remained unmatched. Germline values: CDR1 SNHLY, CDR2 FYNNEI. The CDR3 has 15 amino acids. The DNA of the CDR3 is TGTGCCAGCAGGAGGATAGCGGGGGGGCACAATGAGCAGTTCTTC. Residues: CASRRIAGGHNEQFF.

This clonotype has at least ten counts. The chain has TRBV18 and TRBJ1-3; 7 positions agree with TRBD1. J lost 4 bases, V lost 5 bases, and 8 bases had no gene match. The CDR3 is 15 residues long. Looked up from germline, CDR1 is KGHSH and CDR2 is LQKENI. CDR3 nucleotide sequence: TGTGCCAGCTCATCCGACAGGGTGTACGGAAACACCATATATTTT. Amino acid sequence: CASSSDRVYGNTIYF.